The source of this T cell receptor beta chain is a study of blood T cell repertoires in COVID-19. Study details: Acute and convalescent COVID-19 specimens originated in the United States, Italy and Spain.

Per the original methods: Reference gene primer amplification yielded estimated nucleated cell counts. Repertoires were generated with immunoSEQ multiplex PCR, while TCRdb's copy carries only in-frame clones and drops some. The DNA was the basis for D and trimming; V, J and clone size are from that table. The table lists over 450,000 clones, 89% of them singletons. The germline V and J ends were trimmed by 1 base and 2 bases, with 11 bases remaining between them. CDR1 is LGHNA, CDR2 YNFKEQ, per germline. This CDR3 spans 15 amino acids. Only a few counts were recorded for this clone. The chain carries TRBV4-2 and TRBJ1-1; D is possibly TRBD1 (5 bases). Sample: peripheral blood. The receptor comes from a man aged 18 to 29 with COVID-19, enrolled during active disease. The CDR3 is CASSQGGQPNTEAFF. The CDR3 nucleotides read TGTGCCAGCAGCCAAGGAGGACAACCTAACACTGAAGCTTTCTTT.